Given below is one T cell receptor (beta chain) in context. V lost 1 base and J lost 8, with 15 bases in between. This CDR3 is built from 16 residues. The V gene's germline CDR1 is SGHTA and CDR2 FQGTGA. Original processing notes: From reference gene primer amplification, estimates of nucleated cell counts were derived. Measured with immunoSEQ multiplex PCR; TCRdb has only the in-frame clones, and not every one. From that table come the V and J calls and clone size; the DNA was used to work out D and trimming. The table has about 120,000 clones, around 87% seen once. This sample is part of a study of blood T cell repertoires in COVID-19. Study-wide context: COVID-19 samples from acute and convalescent phases originated in the United States, Italy and Spain. PBMCs, B-cell-depleted T cells, or T cells provided the cDNA or gDNA that made up the material.

The specimen sequenced was peripheral blood. The receptor comes from a woman in her 70s with acute or convalescent COVID-19. The chain couples TRBV7-3 to TRBJ1-6, with D perhaps TRBD1 (5 bases). The CDR3 is CASSLSGRLGDSPLHF. CDR3 DNA sequence: TGTGCCAGCAGCTTAAGCGGGAGGCTGGGGGATTCACCCCTCCACTTT.